Below are 9 T cell receptor beta chains sequenced from a single sample in a study of T-cell memory formation after mild COVID-19. TCRdb passed the 5' RACE reads through MiXCR, listing each CDR3 protein once. Among about 160,000 distinct CDR3 sequences listed, roughly 31% were seen once. Sequencing was performed on PBMCs or a T cell subset sorted from them (not recorded which). The source is an adult woman who had mild COVID-19 (a few samples of this study predate the infection). Cell type and time point are not known.

The CDR3 nucleotides are TGTGCCAGCAGCTTAAGTCCACAAGGGGCGGGGTACAATGAGCAGTTCTTC. Protein sequence: CASSLSPQGAGYNEQFF. The V and J genes are TRBV7-8 and TRBJ2-1, with D possibly being TRBD2 (6 bases). V lost 2 bases, J lost 4 bases, and 18 bases lay in between. CDR1 is SGHVS, CDR2 FQNEAQ, per germline. This CDR3 is built from 17 residues.

This clonotype was counted only a few times. V is TRBV4-3 and J is TRBJ1-6; D perhaps matches TRBD1 (5 bases). V lost 4 bases, J lost 9 bases, and 16 bases lay in between. The CDR3 covers 15 residues. Germline CDR1 is LGHNA and CDR2 is YSLEER. In DNA form, the CDR3 reads TGCGCCAGCAGCCTCATGCAAGACAGTCCTTCACCCCTCCACTTT. Translating gives CASSLMQDSPSPLHF.

The chain is built from TRBV7-2 and TRBJ2-1; TRBD1 matches 7 bases. The CDR3 consists of 14 residues. J lost 5 bases, V lost 6 bases, and 7 bases had no gene match. Per the germline V gene, CDR1 is SGHTA and CDR2 is FQGNSA. The chain's CDR3 is CASSRQGQHNEQFF. CDR3 nucleotide sequence: TGTGCCAGCAGTCGACAGGGACAGCACAATGAGCAGTTCTTC.

There are many counts of this clonotype. V is TRBV20-1 and J is TRBJ1-1; D ambiguous. CDR1 and CDR2 (germline): DFQATT, SNEGSKA (reference sequence). Trimming left V 0 bases short and J 0 bases short, with 14 bases between. This CDR3 region has 16 residues. This CDR3 is CSARDWEADMNTEAFF. The DNA for the CDR3 is TGCAGTGCTAGAGACTGGGAGGCAGATATGAACACTGAAGCTTTCTTT.

This clonotype was picked up a small number of times. J is TRBJ2-7 and V is TRBV3-1, with D possibly matching TRBD2 (6 bases). Deletions cut 4 bases from V and 6 bases from J, with 10 bases between. Germline CDR1 is LGHDT and CDR2 is YNNKEL (reference sequence). The CDR3 has 12 residues. As DNA, the CDR3 is TGTGCCAGCAGCCGCGGGACCGGCGAGCAGTACTTC. Protein: CASSRGTGEQYF.

This clonotype has more than one count but fewer than ten. V usage is TRBV7-2 and J usage is TRBJ2-1, with TRBD2 matching over 12 bases. V lost 5 bases to trimming and J lost 5 bases; unmatched junction nucleotides: 4. Germline V lookup: CDR1 SGHTA, CDR2 FQGNSA. The CDR3 sequence is 15 residues long. DNA for the CDR3: TGTGCCAGCAGCAATGGACTAGCGGGGAACAATGAGCAGTTCTTC. Encoded protein: CASSNGLAGNNEQFF.

The chain employs TRBV4-1 and TRBJ2-1; 8 nucleotides line up with TRBD1. Germline values: CDR1 MGHRA, CDR2 YSYEKL. V lost 0 bases and J lost 6; bases outside the gene matches: 13. The length of the CDR3 is 18 residues. CDR3 residues: CASSQDTPTGALPNEQFF. As DNA, the CDR3 is TGCGCCAGCAGCCAAGACACACCGACAGGGGCCTTACCCAATGAGCAGTTCTTC.

This clonotype was counted a few times. The chain is built from TRBV20-1 and TRBJ2-7, with 7 bases matching TRBD1. This CDR3 is 13 amino acids long. J was trimmed by 3 bases and V by 6 bases; bases with no gene match: 8. Germline CDR1 reads DFQATT; CDR2 reads SNEGSKA (reference sequence). CDR3 protein: CSAPRQGIYEQYF. CDR3 nucleotide sequence: TGCAGTGCCCCTCGACAGGGCATCTACGAGCAGTACTTC.

The chain links TRBV20-1 to TRBJ1-1, with D hard to call. The V end was cut by 8 bases, the J end by 4 bases, with 17 bases between. CDR3 size: 13 residues. Germline V gene lookup returns CDR1 DFQATT and CDR2 SNEGSKA (reference sequence). The CDR3 loop is CSNNGPLGTEAFF. Here the CDR3 DNA reads TGCAGTAATAACGGGCCACTGGGCACTGAAGCTTTCTTT.